This T cell receptor beta chain was captured in a study of beta chain features in type 1 diabetes. Study-wide findings and caveats: In all four CD4+ subsets, TCRB CDR3 length was significantly, moderately reduced in type 1 diabetes.

A word on this clone: Its antigen remains unknown.

Germline lookup yields CDR1 SGDLS and CDR2 YYNGEE. This CDR3 region has 15 residues. V was cut by 4 bases and J by 4 bases, with 14 bases left in between. On average, the one heparinised blood draw given by each donor was roughly 100 mL. Via CD45RO/CCR7/CD25/CD127/CD95/CD27, cells of the CD4+ naive, central memory, regulatory and stem cell-like memory subsets were sorted. Isolated RNA was reverse transcribed in full, so expressed TCRB transcripts were sequenced. The protocol was immunoSEQ multiplex PCR, while the TCRdb copy is restricted to in-frame clones and leaves out a portion. The sample lists some 350,000 clones, approximately 13% occurring once.

Sample: naive CD4+ T cells from blood. This rearrangement joins TRBV9 to TRBJ2-2; perhaps TRBD2 as D (6 bases). The receptor was derived from a woman younger than 30 with type 1 diabetes. The CDR3 sequence is CASSSGLEGTGELFF. The CDR3 region has the DNA TGTGCCAGCAGCTCCGGACTGGAGGGCACCGGGGAGCTGTTTTTT. Full variable domain (outside the CDR3, taken from reference TRBV9 and TRBJ2-2): DSGVTQTPKHLITATGQRVTLRCSPRSGDLSVYWYQQSLDQGLQFLIQYYNGEERAKGNILERFSAQQFPDLHSELNLSSLELGDSALYFCASSSGLEGTGELFFGEGSRLTVL.